This T cell receptor beta chain was sequenced during a study of identical twins. Healthy Caucasians made up all donors. Each CDR3 protein is one row after TCRdb ran MiXCR on the 5' RACE reads. The table records about 520,000 distinct CDR3 sequences, roughly a fifth of them present only once. This sample also appeared in a second study, on T cells expressing NK-cell markers.

Sequenced input: CD4+ T cells sorted from blood. The origin of this receptor is a young woman in good health.

Here the CDR3 DNA reads TGCAGTGCTAGCCCCGGACTCCGCTCTGGAAACACCATATATTTT. This translates into CSASPGLRSGNTIYF. The chain joins TRBV20-1 to TRBJ1-3; the D is unclear. In germline, CDR1 is DFQATT, CDR2 SNEGSKA (reference sequence). Between the trimmed V and J ends, which lost 3 bases and 0 bases, there was a span of 12 bases. This CDR3 is 15 amino acids long.